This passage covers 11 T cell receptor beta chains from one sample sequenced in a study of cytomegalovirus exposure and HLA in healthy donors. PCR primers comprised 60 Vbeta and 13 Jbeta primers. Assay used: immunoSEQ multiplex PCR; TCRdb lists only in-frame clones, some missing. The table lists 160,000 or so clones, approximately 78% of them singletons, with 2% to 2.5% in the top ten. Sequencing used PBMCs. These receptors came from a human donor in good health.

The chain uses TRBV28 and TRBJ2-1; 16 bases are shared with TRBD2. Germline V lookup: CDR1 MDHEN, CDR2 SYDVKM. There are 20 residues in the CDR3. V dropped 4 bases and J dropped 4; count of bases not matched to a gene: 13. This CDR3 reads CASSSPTNLGLAGGYNEQFF. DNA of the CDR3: TGTGCCAGCAGTTCCCCCACCAACCTGGGACTAGCGGGGGGGTACAATGAGCAGTTCTTC.

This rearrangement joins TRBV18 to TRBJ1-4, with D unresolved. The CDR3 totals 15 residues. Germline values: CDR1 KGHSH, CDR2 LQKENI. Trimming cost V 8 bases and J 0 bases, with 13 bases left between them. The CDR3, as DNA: TGTGCCAGCCAACGGTCCGCCGCAACTAATGAAAAACTGTTTTTT. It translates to CASQRSAATNEKLFF.

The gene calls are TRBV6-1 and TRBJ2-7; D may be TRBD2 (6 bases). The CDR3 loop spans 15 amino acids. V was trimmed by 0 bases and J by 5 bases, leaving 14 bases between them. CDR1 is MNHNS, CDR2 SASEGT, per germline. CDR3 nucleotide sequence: TGTGCCAGCAGTGAAGCGCTCGGAGGGACGAACGAGCAGTACTTC. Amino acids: CASSEALGGTNEQYF.

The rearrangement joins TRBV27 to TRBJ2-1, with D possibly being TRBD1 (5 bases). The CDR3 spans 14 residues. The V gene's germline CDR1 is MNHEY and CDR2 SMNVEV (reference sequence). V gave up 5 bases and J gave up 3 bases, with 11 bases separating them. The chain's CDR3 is CASSPSTVYNEQFF. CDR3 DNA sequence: TGTGCCAGCAGTCCCTCGACAGTCTACAATGAGCAGTTCTTC.

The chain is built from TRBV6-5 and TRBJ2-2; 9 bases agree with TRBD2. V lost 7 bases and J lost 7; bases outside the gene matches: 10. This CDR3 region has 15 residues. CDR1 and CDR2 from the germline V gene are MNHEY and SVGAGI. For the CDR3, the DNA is TGTGCCAGCAAACCGGGACTAGCAACGGGCGGGGAGCTGTTTTTT. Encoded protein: CASKPGLATGGELFF.

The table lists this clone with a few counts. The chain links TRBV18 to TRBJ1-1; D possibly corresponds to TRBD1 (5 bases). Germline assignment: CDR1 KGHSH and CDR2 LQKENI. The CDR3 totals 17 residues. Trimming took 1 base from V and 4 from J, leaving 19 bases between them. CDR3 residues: CASSPRAFGEGSTEAFF. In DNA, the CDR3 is TGTGCCAGCTCACCACGGGCATTCGGGGAGGGGAGCACTGAAGCTTTCTTT.

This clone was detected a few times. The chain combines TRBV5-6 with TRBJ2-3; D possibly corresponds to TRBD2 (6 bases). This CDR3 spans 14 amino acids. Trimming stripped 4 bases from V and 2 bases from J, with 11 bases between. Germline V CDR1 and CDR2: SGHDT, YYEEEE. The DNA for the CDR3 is TGTGCCAGCAGCCCCGGGGGAACCACAGATACGCAGTATTTT. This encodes CASSPGGTTDTQYF.

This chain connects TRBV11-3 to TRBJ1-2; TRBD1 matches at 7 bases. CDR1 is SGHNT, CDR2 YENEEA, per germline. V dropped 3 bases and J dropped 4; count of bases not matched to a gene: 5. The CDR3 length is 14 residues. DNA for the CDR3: TGTGCCAGCAGCTTTGAGGGGGCGGGCTATGGCTACACCTTC. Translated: CASSFEGAGYGYTF.

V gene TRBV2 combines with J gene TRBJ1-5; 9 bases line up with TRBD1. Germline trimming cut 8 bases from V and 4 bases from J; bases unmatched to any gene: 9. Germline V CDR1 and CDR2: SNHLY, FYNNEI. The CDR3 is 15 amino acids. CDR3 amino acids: CASRGTGINNQPQHF. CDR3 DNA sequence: TGTGCCAGCCGTGGGACAGGGATTAATAATCAGCCCCAGCATTTT.

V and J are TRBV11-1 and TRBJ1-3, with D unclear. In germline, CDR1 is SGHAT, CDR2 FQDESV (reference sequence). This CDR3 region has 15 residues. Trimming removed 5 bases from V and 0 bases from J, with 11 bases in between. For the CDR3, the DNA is TGTGCCAGCAGCCCCGAGGGAATCTCTGGAAACACCATATATTTT. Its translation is CASSPEGISGNTIYF.

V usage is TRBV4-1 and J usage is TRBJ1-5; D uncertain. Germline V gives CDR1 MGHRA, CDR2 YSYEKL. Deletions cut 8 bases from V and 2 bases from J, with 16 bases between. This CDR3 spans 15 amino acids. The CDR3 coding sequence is TGCGCCAGCCGTGCTTTCCTATTAGGCAATCAGCCCCAGCATTTT. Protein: CASRAFLLGNQPQHF.